The T cell receptor (beta chain) described here comes from a study of quantifying T cell responses using KT2 cells. Overall study context: Reverse transcription used primers in the TCR alpha and beta constant regions. Under optimum conditions, T4 ligation efficiency was estimated at more than 10%. General observations from the study: Detection of KT2 sequences held at the lowest tested level, about one cell per 100,000 PBMC.

A single-stranded UMI oligo with SP2 sequence was ligated to cDNA 3' ends. An equimolar mix of RC1.1 and RC1.2 primed the beta chain across TRBC1 and TRBC2. TCRdb reprocessed the UMI-ligation and nested PCR reads via MiXCR and lists one record per CDR3 protein. The sample lists approximately 54,000 distinct CDR3 sequences, around 10% occurring once. This clonotype was observed a few times. Antigen specificity is unknown. Germline V gene sequence: CDR1 SGDLS, CDR2 YYNGEE. There are 16 residues in the CDR3. V was trimmed by 0 bases and J by 0 bases, leaving 10 bases between them. The sample is PBMC spiked with counted cells of clone KT2. A range of KT2-to-PBMC ratios was made using fixed PBMC numbers.

The rearrangement links TRBV9 to TRBJ1-3; D perhaps matches TRBD1 (5 bases). The origin of this receptor is a human donor. Sequencing was performed on PBMCs spiked with cells of the T cell clone KT2. CDR3 region: CASSVAQGFSGNTIYF. The DNA for the CDR3 is TGTGCCAGCAGCGTAGCTCAGGGATTCTCTGGAAACACCATATATTTT. Filled out from reference TRBV9 and TRBJ1-3, the complete variable domain reads DSGVTQTPKHLITATGQRVTLRCSPRSGDLSVYWYQQSLDQGLQFLIQYYNGEERAKGNILERFSAQQFPDLHSELNLSSLELGDSALYFCASSVAQGFSGNTIYFGEGSWLTVV.